These 5 T cell receptor beta chains share one sample of origin, sequenced in a study of technical replicates of blood from a handful of donors. Generated by immunoSEQ multiplex PCR, the TCRdb table keeps only in-frame clones and is missing some. The table lists about 80,000 clones, approximately 97% of them singletons. Sequencing was done on a sample of T cells isolated from PBMCs. The source is a human donor in good health.

The gene calls are TRBV6-5 and TRBJ1-2; maybe TRBD1 (5 bases). Trimming left V 0 bases short and J 5 bases short, with 13 bases between. CDR1 is MNHEY, CDR2 SVGAGI, per germline. The CDR3 extends over 15 amino acids. This CDR3 reads CASSYSGEVSYGYTF. CDR3 DNA sequence: TGTGCCAGCAGTTACTCAGGGGAAGTGTCTTATGGCTACACCTTC.

This rearrangement joins TRBV15 to TRBJ1-3; no firm D call. Between the trimmed V and J ends, which lost 6 bases and 0 bases, there was a span of 6 bases. This CDR3 has 13 residues. Germline V CDR1 and CDR2: LNHNV, YYDKDF (reference sequence). The CDR3 DNA is TGTGCCACCAGGGCTAGCTCTGGAAACACCATATATTTT. It yields the protein CATRASSGNTIYF.

The rearrangement uses TRBV27 and TRBJ1-1; D possibly corresponds to TRBD1 (6 bases). Trimming cost V 6 bases and J 1 base, with 24 bases left between them. Germline V lookup: CDR1 MNHEY, CDR2 SMNVEV (reference sequence). This CDR3 is 18 amino acids long. In DNA, the CDR3 is TGTGCCAGCAGCTTACGCCCCCCCGGTTCGGGACAGAACACTGAAGCTTTCTTT. The encoded protein is CASSLRPPGSGQNTEAFF.

J is TRBJ2-2 and V is TRBV28; TRBD1 aligns across 7 bases. Germline V gene data show CDR1 as MDHEN and CDR2 as SYDVKM. CDR3 length equals 14 residues. V lost 5 bases and J lost 5; bases outside the gene matches: 5. The CDR3 sequence is CASSRQGNTGELFF. Here the CDR3 DNA reads TGTGCCAGCAGTCGACAGGGTAATACCGGGGAGCTGTTTTTT.

The chain joins TRBV5-1 to TRBJ2-7; D is possibly TRBD1 (6 bases). Germline loops: CDR1 SGHRS, CDR2 YFSETQ. V was pared by 4 bases and J by 3 bases, with 8 bases between. The CDR3 spans 12 residues. CDR3 in amino acids: CASSTQGYEQYF. As DNA, the CDR3 is TGCGCCAGCAGCACACAGGGCTACGAGCAGTACTTC.